Listed below are T cell receptor beta chains from one sample, sequenced in a study of cytomegalovirus exposure and HLA in healthy donors. Method: immunoSEQ multiplex PCR; TCRdb's copy keeps in-frame clones and lacks some. The sample lists 130,000 to 150,000 clones; roughly four fifths were seen once. Sequencing was done on a sample of PBMCs. These TCRs come from a human donor in good health. Both conserved end residues are part of each CDR3. Fields, in order: D gene, V gene, J gene, clone size, CDR3 protein, CDR3 DNA. The D gene is left open where the match is weak. Clone size, where shown, is once, few, many, or a class for clones that have expanded.

>TRBD1|TRBV4-1|TRBJ1-6|few
CASSQAKGQSFRSPLHF
TGCGCCAGCAGCCAAGCGAAGGGACAGTCTTTTAGGTCACCCCTCCACTTT
>TRBD2|TRBV5-4|TRBJ2-7|.
CASSLSAGSSYEQYF
TGTGCCAGCAGCTTGTCAGCGGGAAGCTCCTACGAGCAGTACTTC
>.|TRBV30|TRBJ1-3|.
CAWRAWGNTIYF
TGTGCCTGGAGGGCATGGGGAAACACCATATATTTT
>.|TRBV4-2|TRBJ2-1|.
CASSQEHGNTYNEQFF
TGTGCCAGCAGCCAGGAACACGGGAACACCTACAATGAGCAGTTCTTC
>TRBD1|TRBV18|TRBJ1-2|.
CASSPPGQRYGYTF
TGTGCCAGCTCACCCCCGGGACAGAGATATGGCTACACCTTC
>TRBD1|TRBV5-1|TRBJ2-7|.
CASSLLGQGTYNEQYF
TGCGCCAGCAGCCTATTGGGACAGGGCACGTACAACGAGCAGTACTTC
>.|TRBV4-1|TRBJ1-4|.
CASSQRGTRNEKLFF
TGCGCCAGCAGTCAGAGGGGGACCCGTAATGAAAAACTGTTTTTT
>TRBD2|TRBV7-9|TRBJ2-2|.
CSSSSLTRTSGDTGELFF
TGTTCCAGCAGCTCCCTAACACGGACTAGCGGGGACACCGGGGAGCTGTTTTTT
>TRBD1|TRBV19|TRBJ2-3|few
CALISRDRGTDTQYF
TGTGCCCTAATAAGTCGGGACAGGGGAACAGATACGCAGTATTTT
>.|TRBV6-5|TRBJ1-1|.
CASSYGQNTEAFF
TGTGCCAGCAGTTATGGCCAGAACACTGAAGCTTTCTTT
>TRBD1|TRBV5-6|TRBJ1-2|.
CASSFGQGNYGYTF
TGTGCCAGCAGCTTCGGACAGGGGAACTATGGCTACACCTTC
>.|TRBV11-2|TRBJ1-2|.
CASSLGGGSGYTF
TGTGCCAGCAGCTTAGGTGGAGGGTCTGGCTACACCTTC
>.|TRBV5-4|TRBJ2-1|.
CASSLGGIQFF
TGTGCCAGCAGCTTGGGAGGGATCCAGTTCTTC
>.|TRBV6-1|TRBJ1-1|.
CASKEGLLNTEAFF
TGTGCCAGCAAGGAGGGACTCTTGAACACTGAAGCTTTCTTT
>TRBD1|TRBV4-2|TRBJ2-1|.
CASSRGQGSEQFF
TGTGCCAGCAGCCGCGGACAGGGAAGTGAGCAGTTCTTC
>TRBD2|TRBV7-6|TRBJ2-1|.
CASSPRAGGYEQFF
TGTGCCAGCAGCCCCCGAGCGGGAGGTTATGAGCAGTTCTTC
>TRBD1|TRBV7-8|TRBJ1-5|few
CASSSGQALHQHF
TGTGCCAGCAGCTCTGGACAGGCCCTACACCAGCATTTT
>.|TRBV4-1|TRBJ2-7|.
CASSQEGHGQEEQYF
TGCGCCAGCAGCCAAGAGGGTCACGGTCAGGAAGAGCAGTACTTC
>TRBD1|TRBV4-1|TRBJ2-5|.
CASSQDTRTGVKETQYF
TGCGCCAGCAGCCAAGATACAAGGACAGGGGTTAAAGAGACCCAGTACTTC
>TRBD1|TRBV7-6|TRBJ2-5|.
CASSGWTGEETQYF
TGTGCCAGCAGCGGATGGACAGGGGAAGAGACCCAGTACTTC
>.|TRBV5-4|TRBJ2-6|once
CASSPETGTGANVLTF
TGTGCCAGCAGCCCAGAAACGGGGACTGGGGCCAACGTCCTGACTTTC
>.|TRBV27|TRBJ2-7|.
CASSGTRPDYEQYF
TGTGCCAGCAGCGGGACTCGCCCCGACTACGAGCAGTACTTC
>.|TRBV2|TRBJ2-7|few
CASSASEPYEQYF
TGTGCCAGTTCGGCCAGCGAACCCTACGAGCAGTACTTC
>TRBD2|TRBV4-1|TRBJ2-3|.
CASSLQLAGNTDTQYF
TGCGCCAGCAGCCTGCAACTAGCGGGAAACACAGATACGCAGTATTTT
>TRBD2|TRBV7-9|TRBJ2-5|.
CASSKSGGAQETQYF
TGTGCCAGCAGCAAAAGCGGGGGGGCCCAAGAGACCCAGTACTTC
>TRBD1|TRBV11-2|TRBJ2-1|.
CASSPGPDRGEQFF
TGTGCCAGCAGCCCCGGACCAGACAGGGGTGAGCAGTTCTTC
>TRBD2|TRBV10-1|TRBJ2-3|.
CASSEEIAGDITDTQYF
TGCGCCAGCAGTGAGGAGATAGCGGGGGACATCACAGATACGCAGTATTTT
>TRBD1|TRBV2|TRBJ2-7|.
CASSSGQGIPYEQYF
TGTGCCAGCAGCTCTGGACAGGGTATCCCCTACGAGCAGTACTTC
>.|TRBV4-2|TRBJ1-4|few
CASSHARGTPAEKLFF
TGTGCCAGCAGCCACGCGAGGGGGACACCGGCTGAAAAACTGTTTTTT
>.|TRBV6-1|TRBJ2-3|.
CASPAGYTDTQYF
TGTGCCAGCCCGGCAGGGTACACAGATACGCAGTATTTT
>.|TRBV6-1|TRBJ1-1|few
CASSAIGAEAFF
TGTGCCAGCAGTGCGATCGGGGCTGAAGCTTTCTTT
>TRBD2|TRBV6-1|TRBJ2-7|.
CASRDSGSTHEQYF
TGTGCCAGCAGGGATAGCGGGAGCACTCACGAGCAGTACTTC
>TRBD2|TRBV29-1|TRBJ2-7|.
CSVCRLAGFSYEQYF
TGCAGCGTATGCAGACTAGCGGGTTTTTCCTACGAGCAGTACTTC
>TRBD2|TRBV11-3|TRBJ2-1|once
CASSLGLAGYNEQFF
TGTGCCAGCAGCTTAGGGCTAGCGGGATACAATGAGCAGTTCTTC
>TRBD1|TRBV6-1|TRBJ1-5|.
CASSADRGQGNQPQHF
TGTGCCAGCAGTGCCGACAGGGGGCAAGGCAATCAGCCCCAGCATTTT
>.|TRBV30|TRBJ2-5|.
CAWSVGVGQETQYF
TGTGCCTGGAGTGTAGGGGTCGGGCAAGAGACCCAGTACTTC
>.|TRBV5-1|TRBJ2-5|.
CASSLTQPYQETQYF
TGCGCCAGCAGCTTGACACAGCCGTACCAAGAGACCCAGTACTTC
>TRBD1|TRBV13|TRBJ1-1|.
CASSEMGQGDTEAFF
TGTGCCAGCAGCGAGATGGGACAGGGGGACACTGAAGCTTTCTTT
>TRBD2|TRBV7-7|TRBJ2-3|.
CASSIGTSGGDTQYF
TGTGCTAGCAGCATCGGGACTAGCGGGGGAGATACGCAGTATTTT